A single sample gave rise to the 5 T cell receptor beta chains below, sequenced in a study of tumor and adjacent non-tumor tissue in lung cancer. RNA was extracted from bulk tissue without any cell sorting. A modified ARM-PCR protocol with three rounds of nested PCR amplified TCRbeta. TCRdb ran MiXCR on the multiplex PCR reads and lists one entry per CDR3 protein. Of tens of thousands of distinct CDR3 sequences listed, roughly 70% are singletons. Sequencing was performed on lung tumor tissue. The receptors originated from a man aged 55 to 70 with non-small cell lung cancer.

On this clonotype: Just one base apart from a much larger clone, this may be a read error. The chain recombines TRBV7-8 with TRBJ2-3; possible D gene TRBD1, 6 bases. Trimming stripped 2 bases from V and 5 bases from J, with 11 bases between. This CDR3 is 14 amino acids long. CDR1 is SGHVS and CDR2 is FQNEAQ in the germline V gene. In nucleotides, the CDR3 is TGTGCCAGCAGCTTATCCAGGGGTGAAGATACGCAGTATTTT. This translates into CASSLSRGEDTQYF.

The table lists this clonotype with a count of one. The chain uses TRBV4-1 and TRBJ2-5, with a tentative D call TRBD2 (5 bases). V dropped 0 bases and J dropped 4 bases, with 15 bases sitting between them. The CDR3 extends over 16 amino acids. The germline gives CDR1 MGHRA, CDR2 YSYEKL. The CDR3 sequence: CASSQDWGAGVETQYF. CDR3 DNA: TGCGCCAGCAGCCAAGATTGGGGAGCCGGGGTAGAGACCCAGTACTTC.

This clonotype was seen many times. V gene TRBV12-3 or TRBV12-4 combines with J gene TRBJ2-5; D gene ambiguous. Between the trimmed V and J ends, which lost 8 bases and 1 base, there was a span of 14 bases. This CDR3 contains 14 residues. The DNA for the CDR3 is TGTGCCAGCCAAGGATTGGCATTCCAAGAGACCCAGTACTTC. It codes for CASQGLAFQETQYF.

Concerning this clonotype: Sequence at one end of the junction differs from germline and may be a read error. The rearrangement uses TRBV6-1 and TRBJ2-1; unclear D gene. Germline assignment: CDR1 MNHNS and CDR2 SASEGT. The CDR3 has 16 amino acids. CDR3 region: CASSDHGKSSYNDQFF. The CDR3 nucleotides are TGTGCCAGCAGTGATCATGGCAAATCCTCCTACAATGATCAGTTCTTC.

This clonotype occurred a few times. V and J are TRBV28 and TRBJ2-2; D remains ambiguous. Trimming pared 5 bases from V and 6 bases from J, leaving 10 bases between. The CDR3 covers 13 residues. Looked up from germline, CDR1 is MDHEN and CDR2 is SYDVKM. In DNA form, the CDR3 reads TGTGCCAGCAGTCCGACGTTGCCCGGGGAGCTGTTTTTT. Amino acid sequence: CASSPTLPGELFF.